This passage covers 23 T cell receptor beta chains from one sample sequenced in a study of a mutant IDH1 vaccine in newly diagnosed glioma. Time point meaning: baseline, week 1 (first vaccination visit). Sample treatment: pre-vaccination baseline after standard-of-care therapy. Profiling relied on immunoSEQ multiplex PCR, and the TCRdb table lists in-frame clones only, not all of them. The table lists approximately 52,000 clones, approximately 80% of them singletons. The sample consisted of PBMCs, taken from a glioma patient treated with radiotherapy, temozolomide or both. The receptors stem from a woman aged 35 to 49 with glioma.

The chain couples TRBV5-5 to TRBJ1-2; 9 bases align to TRBD1. This CDR3 comprises 14 residues. J gave up 5 bases and V 4 bases, and 6 bases lay outside the gene matches. Germline-derived CDR1 and CDR2 are SGHKS and YYEKEE (reference sequence). DNA of the CDR3: TGTGCCAGCAGCCTACCCGGGACAGGGTATGGCTACACCTTC. As protein: CASSLPGTGYGYTF.

The chain is built from TRBV7-2 and TRBJ2-1; TRBD2 might be the D (5 bases). This CDR3 has 10 amino acids. V lost 10 bases, J lost 10 bases, and 11 bases lay in between. CDR1 SGHTA and CDR2 FQGNSA come from the germline V gene. The CDR3 loop reads CAILRGEQFF. For the CDR3, the DNA is TGTGCCATACTACGGGGAGAGCAGTTCTTC.

V and J are TRBV4-1 and TRBJ2-7; D is tentatively TRBD1 or TRBD2 (5 bases each). This CDR3 spans 11 amino acids. The ends were cut back, 4 bases at V and 5 bases at J, with 6 bases in the middle. Germline CDR1 reads MGHRA; CDR2 reads YSYEKL. The CDR3 coding sequence is TGCGCCAGCAGCCTGGGGGACGAGCAGTACTTC. It yields the protein CASSLGDEQYF.

The J gene is TRBJ2-2, the V gene TRBV9, with no clear D. Per the germline V gene, CDR1 is SGDLS and CDR2 is YYNGEE. The CDR3 length is 16 residues. The germline V and J ends were trimmed by 4 bases and 6 bases, with 19 bases remaining between them. In nucleotides, the CDR3 is TGTGCCAGCAGCTCCCGGACGCTCCACATGGCCGGGGAGCTGTTTTTT. Residues: CASSSRTLHMAGELFF.

CDR3 region: CAWSVGWSYEQYF. The CDR3 region has the DNA TGTGCCTGGAGTGTGGGGTGGTCGTACGAGCAGTACTTC. The chain links TRBV30 to TRBJ2-7; D is ambiguous. V was clipped by 0 bases and J by 4 bases, with 10 bases between them. The CDR3 totals 13 residues. Germline values: CDR1 GTSNPN, CDR2 SVGIG (reference sequence).

The chain is built from TRBV6-1 and TRBJ2-3; D is ambiguous. V lost 2 bases and J lost 6, with 15 bases in between. The CDR3 loop spans 15 amino acids. The germline CDR1 and CDR2 sequences are MNHNS and SASEGT. CDR3 amino acids: CASSEKVGYLDTQYF. DNA for the CDR3: TGTGCCAGCAGTGAAAAGGTCGGGTATCTGGATACGCAGTATTTT.

This clone was counted only a few times. The chain links TRBV29-1 to TRBJ2-7, with D maybe TRBD2 (6 bases). The CDR3 is made up of 13 amino acids. V dropped 4 bases and J dropped 6 bases, with 16 bases sitting between them. CDR1 is SQVTM, CDR2 ANQGSEA, per germline. The CDR3 loop is CSVVAGLSPEQYF. The CDR3 DNA sequence: TGCAGCGTTGTCGCGGGACTTTCACCCGAGCAGTACTTC.

The chain carries TRBV21-1 and TRBJ2-7; TRBD1, the D gene given by the table, was not confirmed from the DNA. TRBV21-1 is given as a pseudogene. The CDR3 has 16 residues. The CDR3 sequence: CASSDRDRGHPYEQYF. The CDR3 bases are TGTGCCAGCAGCGACCGGGACAGGGGGCATCCCTACGAGCAGTACTTC.

This clone was seen a single time. The gene calls are TRBV28 and TRBJ2-7; the D is unclear. Germline values: CDR1 MDHEN, CDR2 SYDVKM. V was pared by 6 bases and J by 2 bases, with 14 bases between. This CDR3 has 14 residues. The CDR3 DNA reads TGTGCCAGCAGACCCACAGTGAACCCCTACGAGCAGTACTTC. This codes for CASRPTVNPYEQYF.

In this sample, this clone turned up a few times. This rearrangement joins TRBV2 to TRBJ2-3, with unresolved D. Trimming pared 4 bases from V and 0 bases from J, leaving 8 bases between. Germline V gene data show CDR1 as SNHLY and CDR2 as FYNNEI. CDR3 length: 14 amino acids. Here the CDR3 DNA reads TGTGCCAGCAGTGGGATAACTAGCACAGATACGCAGTATTTT. Translated: CASSGITSTDTQYF.

This chain links TRBV15 with TRBJ2-7; 9 bases map to TRBD1. The CDR3 runs to 18 residues. Trimming cost V 0 bases and J 6 bases; bases outside gene matches: 15. Germline assignment: CDR1 LNHNV and CDR2 YYDKDF (reference sequence). Here the CDR3 reads CATSRDRGDRAHLGEQYF. DNA of the CDR3: TGTGCCACCAGCAGAGACAGGGGGGACAGGGCCCATCTTGGCGAGCAGTACTTC.

The chain combines TRBV10-3 with TRBJ2-4, with D hard to call. This CDR3 contains 14 residues. The V gene's germline CDR1 is ENHRY and CDR2 SYGVKD. Deletions cut 8 bases from V and 1 base from J, with 12 bases between. The CDR3 region is CAIARGGAKNIQYF. The CDR3 region has the DNA TGTGCCATCGCTCGAGGTGGGGCCAAAAACATTCAGTACTTC.

This chain connects TRBV13 to TRBJ2-1; perhaps TRBD1 as D (5 bases). Germline V lookup: CDR1 PRHDT, CDR2 FYEKMQ (reference sequence). This CDR3 is built from 16 residues. With 5 bases removed from V and 0 bases from J, the gap between germline ends came to 14 bases. The CDR3 is CASSIQTESSYNEQFF. For the CDR3, the DNA is TGTGCCAGCAGCATCCAGACAGAGAGCTCCTACAATGAGCAGTTCTTC.

This chain connects TRBV7-2 to TRBJ1-5, with no clear D. Looked up from germline, CDR1 is SGHTA and CDR2 is FQGNSA. V gave up 0 bases and J gave up 4 bases, with 4 bases separating them. This CDR3 comprises 13 residues. The chain's CDR3 is CASSLAKNQPQHF. CDR3 bases: TGTGCCAGCAGCTTAGCAAAAAATCAGCCCCAGCATTTT.

This clone was recorded a few times. The chain has TRBV19 and TRBJ2-7; a weak D match, TRBD2 (6 bases). Trimming left V 3 bases short and J 0 bases short, with 12 bases between. The germline CDR1 and CDR2 sequences are LNHDA and SQIVND (reference sequence). There are 15 residues in the CDR3. Here the CDR3 DNA reads TGTGCCAGTAGTATTATAGCGGATTACTCCTACGAGCAGTACTTC. Its translation: CASSIIADYSYEQYF.

This clone was detected only once. The chain employs TRBV29-1 and TRBJ2-5; maybe TRBD2 (6 bases). Germline CDR1 reads SQVTM; CDR2 reads ANQGSEA. The CDR3 runs 11 residues. Trimming took 3 bases from V and 6 from J, leaving 8 bases between them. The CDR3 DNA is TGCAGCGTTGAGGAGGGACAGACCCAGTACTTC. This gives the protein CSVEEGQTQYF.

The rearrangement joins TRBV7-8 to TRBJ1-5; a possible D gene is TRBD1 (6 bases). Trimming took 1 base from V and 6 from J, leaving 13 bases between them. The CDR3 extends over 15 amino acids. Per the germline V gene, CDR1 is SGHVS and CDR2 is FQNEAQ. This chain's CDR3 is CASSLEEGGPQPQHF. In DNA form, the CDR3 reads TGTGCCAGCAGCTTAGAAGAGGGGGGGCCTCAGCCCCAGCATTTT.

This sequence joins TRBV9 and TRBJ1-2; 12 bases line up with TRBD1. After removal of 2 bases from V and 6 bases from J, the junction contained 2 bases not matched to a gene. Germline V gene lookup returns CDR1 SGDLS and CDR2 YYNGEE. The CDR3 is 14 residues long. The CDR3 sequence: CASSVGTGGNGYTF. The CDR3 nucleotides are TGTGCCAGCAGCGTCGGGACAGGGGGCAATGGCTACACCTTC.

This clone has a single count. The rearrangement links TRBV27 to TRBJ1-6; possibly TRBD1 for D (5 bases). The CDR3 is 14 residues long. V lost 3 bases, J lost 8 bases, and 11 bases lay in between. CDR1 is MNHEY and CDR2 is SMNVEV in the germline V gene (reference sequence). The CDR3 reads CASSFSGRYSPLHF. The CDR3 nucleotides are TGTGCCAGCAGTTTTTCGGGGCGATATTCACCCCTCCACTTT.

The CDR3 coding sequence is TGCGCCAGCAGCCAACAACAGGGGACAGAGACCCAGTACTTC. As protein: CASSQQQGTETQYF. This chain links TRBV4-3 with TRBJ2-5, with 7 bases fitting TRBD1. The length of the CDR3 is 14 residues. Germline-derived CDR1 and CDR2 are LGHNA and YSLEER. V shed 2 bases and J 4 bases; nucleotides not matched to a gene: 4.

The chain is built from TRBV11-2 and TRBJ2-1; 10 bases agree with TRBD2. The junction had 9 bases not matched to a gene; V was cut back by 1 base and J by 9 bases. This CDR3 has 16 residues. Germline V gives CDR1 SGHAT, CDR2 FQNNGV. This chain's CDR3 is CASSLVLAGGGVEQFF. The CDR3 DNA is TGTGCCAGCAGCTTAGTGTTAGCGGGGGGTGGTGTTGAGCAGTTCTTC.

This chain links TRBV5-1 with TRBJ2-1; 7 nucleotides line up with TRBD2. V shed 4 bases, J shed 9 bases, and the junction held 13 bases outside the gene matches. The CDR3 spans 15 residues. The germline V gene has CDR1 SGHRS and CDR2 YFSETQ. In DNA form, the CDR3 reads TGCGCCAGCAGCCTTAGCGGGCTAATCGGGGGTGAGCAGTTCTTC. It codes for CASSLSGLIGGEQFF.

This chain uses TRBV4-3 with TRBJ1-2; D uncertain. The germline V and J ends were trimmed by 0 bases and 3 bases, with 5 bases remaining between them. The CDR3 has 13 residues. Germline CDR1 and CDR2: LGHNA and YSLEER. The CDR3: CASSQENYYGYTF. CDR3 DNA: TGCGCCAGCAGCCAAGAAAATTACTATGGCTACACCTTC.